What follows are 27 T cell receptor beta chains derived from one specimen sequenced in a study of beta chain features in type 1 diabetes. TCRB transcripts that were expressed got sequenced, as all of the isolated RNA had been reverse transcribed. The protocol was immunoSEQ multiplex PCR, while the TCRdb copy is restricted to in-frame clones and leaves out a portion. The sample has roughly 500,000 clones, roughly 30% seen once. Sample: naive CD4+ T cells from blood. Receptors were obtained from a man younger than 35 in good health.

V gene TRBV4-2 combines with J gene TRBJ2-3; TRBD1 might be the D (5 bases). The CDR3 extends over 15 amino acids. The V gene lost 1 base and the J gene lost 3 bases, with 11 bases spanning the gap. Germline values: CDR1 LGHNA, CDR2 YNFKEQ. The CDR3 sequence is CASSQGSGRTDTQYF. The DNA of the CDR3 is TGTGCCAGCAGCCAAGGATCAGGGCGGACAGATACGCAGTATTTT.

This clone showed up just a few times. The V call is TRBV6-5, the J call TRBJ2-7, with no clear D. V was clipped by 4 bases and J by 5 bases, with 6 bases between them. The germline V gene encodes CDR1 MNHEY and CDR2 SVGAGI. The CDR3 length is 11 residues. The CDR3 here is CASSCMDEQYF. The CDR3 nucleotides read TGTGCCAGCAGTTGCATGGACGAGCAGTACTTC.

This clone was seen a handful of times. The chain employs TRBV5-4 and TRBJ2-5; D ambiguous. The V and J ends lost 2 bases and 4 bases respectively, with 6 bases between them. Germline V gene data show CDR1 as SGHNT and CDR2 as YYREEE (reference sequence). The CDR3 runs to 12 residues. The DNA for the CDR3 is TGTGCCAGCAGCTTCCTCTTAGAGACCCAGTACTTC. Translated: CASSFLLETQYF.

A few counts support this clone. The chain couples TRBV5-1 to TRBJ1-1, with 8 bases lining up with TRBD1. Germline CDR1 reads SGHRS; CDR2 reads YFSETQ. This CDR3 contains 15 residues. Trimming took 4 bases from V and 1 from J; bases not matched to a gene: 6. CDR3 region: CASSRLTGANTEAFF. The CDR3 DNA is TGCGCCAGCAGCAGACTGACAGGGGCGAACACTGAAGCTTTCTTT.

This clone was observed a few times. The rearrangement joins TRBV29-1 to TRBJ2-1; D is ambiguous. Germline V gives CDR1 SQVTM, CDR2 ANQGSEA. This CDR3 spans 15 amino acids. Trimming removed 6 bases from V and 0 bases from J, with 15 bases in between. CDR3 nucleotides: TGCAGCGTCTCTACCCCCAGGAGCTCCTACAATGAGCAGTTCTTC. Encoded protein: CSVSTPRSSYNEQFF.

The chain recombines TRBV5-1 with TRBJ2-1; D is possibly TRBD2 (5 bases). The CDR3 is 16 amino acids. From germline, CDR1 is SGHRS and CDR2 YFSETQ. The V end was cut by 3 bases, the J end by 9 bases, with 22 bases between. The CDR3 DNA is TGCGCCAGCAGCTCGGGCTTAGTGGGAGCGGTGGGTGAGCAGTTCTTC. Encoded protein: CASSSGLVGAVGEQFF.

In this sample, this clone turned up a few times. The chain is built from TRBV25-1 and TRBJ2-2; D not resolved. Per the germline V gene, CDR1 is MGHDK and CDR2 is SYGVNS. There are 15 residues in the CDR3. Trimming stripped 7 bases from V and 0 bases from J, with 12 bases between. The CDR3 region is CASTSDLANTGELFF. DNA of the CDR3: TGTGCCAGCACTTCGGACCTCGCGAACACCGGGGAGCTGTTTTTT.

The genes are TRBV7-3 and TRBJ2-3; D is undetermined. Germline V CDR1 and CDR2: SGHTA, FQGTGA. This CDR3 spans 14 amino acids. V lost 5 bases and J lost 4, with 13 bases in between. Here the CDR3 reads CASSPGRLPDTQYF. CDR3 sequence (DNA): TGTGCCAGCAGCCCCGGCAGGCTACCAGATACGCAGTATTTT.

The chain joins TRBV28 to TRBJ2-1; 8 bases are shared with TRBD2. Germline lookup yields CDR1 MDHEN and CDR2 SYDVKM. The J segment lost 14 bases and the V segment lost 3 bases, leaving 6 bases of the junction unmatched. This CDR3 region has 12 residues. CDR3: CASSLSGSREFF. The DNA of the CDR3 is TGTGCCAGCAGTTTGAGCGGGAGCCGCGAGTTCTTC.

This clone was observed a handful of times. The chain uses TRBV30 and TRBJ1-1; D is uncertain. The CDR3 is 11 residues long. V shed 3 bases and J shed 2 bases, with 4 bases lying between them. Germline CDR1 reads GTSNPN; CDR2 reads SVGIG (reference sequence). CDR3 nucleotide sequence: TGTGCCTGGAGATCCAACACTGAAGCTTTCTTT. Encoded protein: CAWRSNTEAFF.

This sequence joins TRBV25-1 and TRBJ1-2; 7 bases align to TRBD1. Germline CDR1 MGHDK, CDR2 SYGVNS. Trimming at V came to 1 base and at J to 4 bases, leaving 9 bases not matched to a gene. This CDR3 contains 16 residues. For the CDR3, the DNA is TGTGCCAGCAGTGAATTCGCGGCGGACAGGACCTATGGCTACACCTTC. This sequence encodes CASSEFAADRTYGYTF.

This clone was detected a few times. CDR3 in amino acids: CASSRPSGLVYEQYF. In DNA, the CDR3 is TGTGCCAGCAGTCGTCCGAGCGGGCTGGTATACGAGCAGTACTTC. This chain joins TRBV27 and TRBJ2-7; maybe TRBD2 (6 bases). V was cut by 5 bases and J by 4 bases, with 18 bases left in between. The CDR3 covers 15 residues. Germline CDR1 and CDR2: MNHEY and SMNVEV (reference sequence).

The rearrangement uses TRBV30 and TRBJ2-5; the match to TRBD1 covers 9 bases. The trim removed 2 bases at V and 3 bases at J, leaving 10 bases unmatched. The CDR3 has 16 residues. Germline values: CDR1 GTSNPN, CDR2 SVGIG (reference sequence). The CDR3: CAWSKSGTGHKETQYF. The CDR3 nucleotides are TGTGCCTGGAGTAAATCCGGGACAGGGCACAAAGAGACCCAGTACTTC.

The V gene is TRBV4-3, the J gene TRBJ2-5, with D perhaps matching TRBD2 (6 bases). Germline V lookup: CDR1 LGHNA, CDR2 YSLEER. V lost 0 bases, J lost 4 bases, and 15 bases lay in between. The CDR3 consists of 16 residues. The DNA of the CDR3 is TGCGCCAGCAGCCAAGATTGGGGACTGAGGCCAGAGACCCAGTACTTC. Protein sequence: CASSQDWGLRPETQYF.

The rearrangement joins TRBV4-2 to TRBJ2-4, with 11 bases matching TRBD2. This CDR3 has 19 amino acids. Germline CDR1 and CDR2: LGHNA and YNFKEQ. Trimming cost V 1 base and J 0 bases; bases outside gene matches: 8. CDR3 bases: TGTGCCAGCAGCCAAGTAACCCTAGCGGGAGGCATAGCCAAAAACATTCAGTACTTC. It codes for CASSQVTLAGGIAKNIQYF.

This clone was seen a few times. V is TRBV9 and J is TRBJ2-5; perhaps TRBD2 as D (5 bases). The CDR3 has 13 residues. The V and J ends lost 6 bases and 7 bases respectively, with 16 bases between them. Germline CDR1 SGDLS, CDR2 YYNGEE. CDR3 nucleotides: TGTGCCAGCACTCAGACCCCGGCGGGGACCCAGTACTTC. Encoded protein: CASTQTPAGTQYF.

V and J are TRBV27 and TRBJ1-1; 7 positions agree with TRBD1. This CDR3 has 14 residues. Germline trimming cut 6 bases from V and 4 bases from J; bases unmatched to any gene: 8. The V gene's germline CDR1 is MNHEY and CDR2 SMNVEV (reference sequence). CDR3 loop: CASRLYRGTTEAFF. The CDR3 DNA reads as TGTGCCAGCAGGCTTTACAGGGGAACCACTGAAGCTTTCTTT.

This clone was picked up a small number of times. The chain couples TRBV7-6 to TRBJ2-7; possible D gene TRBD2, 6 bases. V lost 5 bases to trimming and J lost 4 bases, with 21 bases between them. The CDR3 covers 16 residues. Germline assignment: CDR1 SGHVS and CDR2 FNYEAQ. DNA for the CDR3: TGTGCCAGCAGCGTCGGCCCGGGACTCGGTTTGTACGAGCAGTACTTC. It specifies CASSVGPGLGLYEQYF.

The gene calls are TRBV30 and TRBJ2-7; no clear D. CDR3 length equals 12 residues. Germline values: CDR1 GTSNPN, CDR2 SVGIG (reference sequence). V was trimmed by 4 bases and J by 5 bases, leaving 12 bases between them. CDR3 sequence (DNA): TGTGCCTGGAATAGGGCGTCCCACGAGCAGTACTTC. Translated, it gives CAWNRASHEQYF. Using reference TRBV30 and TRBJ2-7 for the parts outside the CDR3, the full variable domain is SQTIHQWPATLVQPVGSPLSLECTVEGTSNPNLYWYRQAAGRGLQLLFYSVGIGQISSEVPQNLSASRPQDRQFILSSKKLLLSDSGFYLCAWNRASHEQYFGPGTRLTVT.

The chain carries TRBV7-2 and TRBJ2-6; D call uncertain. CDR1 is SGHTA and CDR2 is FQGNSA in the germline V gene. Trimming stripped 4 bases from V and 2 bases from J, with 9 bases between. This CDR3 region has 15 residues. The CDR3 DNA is TGTGCCAGCAGCTCGGAGCCGGCTGGGGCCAACGTCCTGACTTTC. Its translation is CASSSEPAGANVLTF.

CDR3 nucleotides: TGTGCCAGCGCCCGTACTGGGCCCGAGCAGTACTTC. This encodes CASARTGPEQYF. The chain carries TRBV9 and TRBJ2-7, with D unresolved. CDR1 SGDLS and CDR2 YYNGEE come from the germline V gene. The germline V and J ends were trimmed by 7 bases and 6 bases, with 14 bases remaining between them. CDR3 size: 12 residues.

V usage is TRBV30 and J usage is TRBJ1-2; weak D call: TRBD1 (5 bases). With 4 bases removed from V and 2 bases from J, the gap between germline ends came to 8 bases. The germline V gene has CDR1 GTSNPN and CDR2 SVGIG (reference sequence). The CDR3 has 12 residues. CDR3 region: CAWTRVNYGYTF. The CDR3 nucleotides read TGTGCCTGGACCAGGGTAAACTATGGCTACACCTTC.

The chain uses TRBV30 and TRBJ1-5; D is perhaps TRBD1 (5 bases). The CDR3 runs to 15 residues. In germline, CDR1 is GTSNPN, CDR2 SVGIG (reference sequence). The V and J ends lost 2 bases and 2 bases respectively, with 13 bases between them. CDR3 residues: CAWSPGGWGNQPQHF. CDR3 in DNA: TGTGCCTGGAGTCCCGGGGGTTGGGGCAATCAGCCCCAGCATTTT. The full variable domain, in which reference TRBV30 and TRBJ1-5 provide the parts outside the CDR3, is SQTIHQWPATLVQPVGSPLSLECTVEGTSNPNLYWYRQAAGRGLQLLFYSVGIGQISSEVPQNLSASRPQDRQFILSSKKLLLSDSGFYLCAWSPGGWGNQPQHFGDGTRLSIL.

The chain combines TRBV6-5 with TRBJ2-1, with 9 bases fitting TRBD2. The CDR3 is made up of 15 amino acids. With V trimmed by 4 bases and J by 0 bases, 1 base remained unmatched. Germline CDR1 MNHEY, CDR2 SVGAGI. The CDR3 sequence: CASSLAGVSYNEQFF. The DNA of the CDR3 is TGTGCCAGCAGTTTAGCGGGGGTCTCCTACAATGAGCAGTTCTTC.

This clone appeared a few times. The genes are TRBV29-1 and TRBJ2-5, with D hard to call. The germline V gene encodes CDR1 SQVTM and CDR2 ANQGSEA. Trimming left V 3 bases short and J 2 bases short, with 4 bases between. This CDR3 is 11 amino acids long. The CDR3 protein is CSVDYQETQYF. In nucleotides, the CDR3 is TGCAGCGTTGACTATCAAGAGACCCAGTACTTC.

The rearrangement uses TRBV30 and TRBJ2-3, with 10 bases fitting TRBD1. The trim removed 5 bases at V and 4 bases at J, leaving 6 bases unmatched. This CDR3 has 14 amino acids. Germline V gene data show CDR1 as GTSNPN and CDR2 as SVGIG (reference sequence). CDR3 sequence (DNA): TGTGCCTGGGGGACAGGGGCCCCCCCAGATACGCAGTATTTT. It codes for CAWGTGAPPDTQYF.

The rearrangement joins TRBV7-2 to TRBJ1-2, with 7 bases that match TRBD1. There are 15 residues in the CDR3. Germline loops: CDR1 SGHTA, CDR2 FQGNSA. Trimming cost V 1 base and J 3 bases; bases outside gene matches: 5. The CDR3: CASSLDRGQYYGYTF. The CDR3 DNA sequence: TGTGCCAGCAGCTTAGACAGGGGTCAATACTATGGCTACACCTTC.